This T cell receptor (beta chain) was retrieved from a study of shared T cell receptors in the human thymus. Sequencing was performed with immunoSEQ multiplex PCR; in TCRdb, only in-frame clones are kept and a portion is missing. This sample has some 700,000 clones; roughly 90% occur once, and the top ten carry roughly 0.0097%. Trimming cost V 4 bases and J 10 bases; bases outside gene matches: 22. CDR3 length: 19 residues. The germline CDR1 and CDR2 sequences are SGDLS and YYNGEE. These data were likewise used in another study, on human thymus T cells. From that report: Resections obtained during corrective heart surgery supplied the thymus tissue. Repertoires sampled from thymus and blood appeared biased in V and J gene usage.

The sequence was obtained from a boy under two years old with a congenital heart defect. Sequencing was carried out using thymocytes. The V and J genes are TRBV9 and TRBJ2-1, with 11 nucleotides matching TRBD2. Written as DNA, the CDR3 is TGTGCCAGCAGCATAGGACCTACTAGCGGGAGTTCTGTTAAATGGGAGCAGTTCTTC. Translation: CASSIGPTSGSSVKWEQFF.